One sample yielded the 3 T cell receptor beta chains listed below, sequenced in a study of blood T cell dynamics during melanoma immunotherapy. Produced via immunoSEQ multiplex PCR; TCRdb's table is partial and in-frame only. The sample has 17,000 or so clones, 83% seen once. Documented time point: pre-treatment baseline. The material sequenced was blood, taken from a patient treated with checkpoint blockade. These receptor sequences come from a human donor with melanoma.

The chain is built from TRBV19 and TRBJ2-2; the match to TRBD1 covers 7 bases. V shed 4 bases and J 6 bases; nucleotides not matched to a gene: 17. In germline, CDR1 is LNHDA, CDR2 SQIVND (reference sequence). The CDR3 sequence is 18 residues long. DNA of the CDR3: TGTGCCAGTAGTAGACTAAATTCACCCGGGACAGATCCCGGGGAGCTGTTTTTT. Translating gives CASSRLNSPGTDPGELFF.

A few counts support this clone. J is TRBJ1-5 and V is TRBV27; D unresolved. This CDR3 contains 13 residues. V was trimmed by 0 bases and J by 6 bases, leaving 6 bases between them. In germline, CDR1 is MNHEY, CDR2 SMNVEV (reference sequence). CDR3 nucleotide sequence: TGTGCCAGCAGTTTATCCTTTTTTCAGCCCCAGCATTTT. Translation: CASSLSFFQPQHF.

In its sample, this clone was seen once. CDR3 coding DNA: TGTGCCAGCAGCGGGACCGGTTGGGACTATGGCTACACCTTC. Translating gives CASSGTGWDYGYTF. The chain couples TRBV7-9 to TRBJ1-2; perhaps TRBD1 as D (5 bases). Trimming left V 5 bases short and J 3 bases short, with 13 bases between. Germline V gene sequence: CDR1 SEHNR, CDR2 FQNEAQ (reference sequence). The CDR3 consists of 14 residues.